This T cell receptor beta chain was retrieved from a study of shared clonotypes between healthy human individuals. Naive CD8 isolation took CD45RO-negative cells positively selected for CCR7 and excluded terminally differentiated effector memory CD45RA+ cells. Germline V gene lookup returns CDR1 SEHNR and CDR2 FQNEAQ (reference sequence). CDR3 length equals 15 residues. Germline trimming cut 5 bases from V and 7 bases from J; bases unmatched to any gene: 11. Here immunoSEQ multiplex PCR was the method, and the copy in TCRdb shows in-frame clones only, minus some. The sample has 600,000 or so clones; 98% are singletons. For this clone: Its antigen remains unknown.

Overall study results and limits: Rarefaction showed sorted-subset sequencing was incomplete despite large depth.

The chain carries TRBV7-9 and TRBJ1-1; 9 bases map to TRBD1. The sample comprised naive CD8+ T cells sorted from blood. This clonotype was obtained from a man aged 30 to 39 in good health. CDR3 residues: CASSGTGTGLFEAFF. The CDR3 coding sequence is TGTGCCAGCAGCGGAACCGGGACAGGGTTGTTTGAAGCTTTCTTT.